The sequence of this T cell receptor beta chain was determined in a study of PD-L1 blockade in urothelial cancer. About the research overall: Median blood clonality was about 0.081, with around 77,000 unique TCRs.

Trimming removed 8 bases from V and 5 bases from J; junction bases left unmatched: 3. The CDR3 loop spans 13 amino acids. CDR1 MNHNS and CDR2 SASEGT come from the germline V gene. Data came from immunoSEQ multiplex PCR; TCRdb stores just in-frame clones and leaves some out. The data show approximately 48,000 clones, 87% seen once. This clone was found once. The target antigen is unknown. Stated time point: pretreatment peripheral blood. General observations from the study: Larger 3-week expansion of tumor-associated blood clones was seen in durable-benefit patients.

This receptor was taken from a woman between 55 and 75 years old with urothelial cancer. Sequenced material: PBMCs, taken around atezolizumab (anti-PD-L1) treatment. The V gene is TRBV6-1, the J gene TRBJ1-1, with TRBD1 matching over 12 bases. CDR3 loop: CASRDRGLTEAFF. CDR3 nucleotide sequence: TGTGCCAGCCGGGACAGGGGGCTTACTGAAGCTTTCTTT.